Reported below is one TCR beta chain. These data belong to a study of blood T cell repertoires in COVID-19. Study context: Some COVID-19 samples were acute and others convalescent; all came from the United States, Italy and Spain. The cDNA or gDNA used as material had been derived from T cells, B-cell-depleted T cells, or PBMCs.

Germline trimming cut 5 bases from V and 4 bases from J; bases unmatched to any gene: 3. Germline loops: CDR1 GTSNPN, CDR2 SVGIG (reference sequence). This CDR3 has 14 residues. As processed by the authors: By means of reference gene primer amplification, nucleated cell counts were estimated. This table comes from immunoSEQ multiplex PCR, and its TCRdb copy is limited to in-frame clones, with some not included. That table furnishes V, J and clone size, whereas the DNA furnished D and trimming. This sample carries some 70,000 clones, approximately 80% of them seen once, and the ten largest clones take about 14%.

This clonotype was obtained from a man aged 45-65 years with COVID-19, enrolled during active disease. The J gene is TRBJ1-6, the V gene TRBV30; 9 nucleotides agree with TRBD1. The specimen was peripheral blood. CDR3 in amino acids: CAWDGTGYNSPLHF. The DNA of the CDR3 is TGTGCCTGGGACGGGACAGGGTATAATTCACCCCTCCACTTT.